The TCR beta chain described here comes from a study of blood T cell repertoires in COVID-19. Study-wide background: Donors in the United States, Italy and Spain gave samples during acute or convalescent COVID-19. Sources were T cells, B-cell-depleted T cells, or PBMCs; the material itself was cDNA or gDNA.

Cohorts were assigned according to the clinical history that participants reported. CDR3 length: 13 amino acids. Trimming pared 6 bases from V and 12 bases from J, leaving 15 bases between. Germline V gives CDR1 SNHLY, CDR2 FYNNEI. Authors' data handling: Nucleated cell number was recorded as an estimate derived from reference gene primer amplification. Assay used: immunoSEQ multiplex PCR; TCRdb lists only in-frame clones, some missing. That table furnishes V, J and clone size, whereas the DNA furnished D and trimming. Of around 300,000 clones in the sample, approximately 88% are singletons; the top ten hold around 5%.

The sample consisted of PBMCs or T cells enriched from blood (not recorded which). The sequence was obtained from a man aged 25 to 40 who had recovered from COVID-19. This chain connects TRBV2 to TRBJ1-6; the D gene is possibly TRBD1 (5 bases). DNA for the CDR3: TGTGCCAGCAGGGCCGACAGCCCAATACCCCTCCACTTT. Amino acids: CASRADSPIPLHF.